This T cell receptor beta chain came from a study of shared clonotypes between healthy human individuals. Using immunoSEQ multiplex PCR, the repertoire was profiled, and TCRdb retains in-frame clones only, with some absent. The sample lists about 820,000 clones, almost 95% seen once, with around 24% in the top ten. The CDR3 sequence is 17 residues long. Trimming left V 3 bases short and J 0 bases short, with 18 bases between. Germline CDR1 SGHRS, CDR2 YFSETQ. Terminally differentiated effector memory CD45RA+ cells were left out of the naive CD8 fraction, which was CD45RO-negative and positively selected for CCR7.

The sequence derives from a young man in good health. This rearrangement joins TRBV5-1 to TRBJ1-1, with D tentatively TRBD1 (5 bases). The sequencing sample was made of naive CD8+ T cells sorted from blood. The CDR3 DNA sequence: TGCGCCAGCAGCTCTTTACCTCCACAGGAGATGAACACTGAAGCTTTCTTT. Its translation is CASSSLPPQEMNTEAFF.